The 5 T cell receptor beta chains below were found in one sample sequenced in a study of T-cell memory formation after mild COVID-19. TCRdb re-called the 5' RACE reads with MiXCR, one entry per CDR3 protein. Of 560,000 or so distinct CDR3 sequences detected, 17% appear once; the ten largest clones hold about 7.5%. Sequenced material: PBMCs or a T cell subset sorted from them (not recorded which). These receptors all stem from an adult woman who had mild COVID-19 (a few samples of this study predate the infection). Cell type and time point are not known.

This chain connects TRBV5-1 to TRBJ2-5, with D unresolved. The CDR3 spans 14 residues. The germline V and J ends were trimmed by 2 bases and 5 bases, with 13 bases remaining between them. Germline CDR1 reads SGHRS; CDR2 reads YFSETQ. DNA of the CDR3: TGCGCCAGCAGCTTTAACGCATACGGGGAGACCCAGTACTTC. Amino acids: CASSFNAYGETQYF. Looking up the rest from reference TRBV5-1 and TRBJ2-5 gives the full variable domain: KAGVTQTPRYLIKTRGQQVTLSCSPISGHRSVSWYQQTPGQGLQFLFEYFSETQRNKGNFPGRFSGRQFSNSRSEMNVSTLELGDSALYLCASSFNAYGETQYFGPGTRLLVL.

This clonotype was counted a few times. The CDR3 DNA reads as TGCGCCAGCAGCTGGCGGACCGGCTCCTACGAGCAGTACTTC. Its protein product is CASSWRTGSYEQYF. The chain joins TRBV5-1 to TRBJ2-7; D gene uncertain. The V gene lost 3 bases and the J gene lost 0 bases, with 10 bases spanning the gap. Germline CDR1 and CDR2: SGHRS and YFSETQ. The CDR3 runs to 14 residues.

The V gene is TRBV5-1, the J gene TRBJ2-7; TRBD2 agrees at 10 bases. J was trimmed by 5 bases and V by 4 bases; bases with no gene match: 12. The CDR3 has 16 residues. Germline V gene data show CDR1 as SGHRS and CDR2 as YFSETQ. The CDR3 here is CASSGSGGASPNEQYF. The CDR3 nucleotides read TGCGCCAGCAGCGGGAGCGGGGGGGCCAGTCCAAACGAGCAGTACTTC. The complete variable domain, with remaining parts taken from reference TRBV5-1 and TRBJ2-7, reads KAGVTQTPRYLIKTRGQQVTLSCSPISGHRSVSWYQQTPGQGLQFLFEYFSETQRNKGNFPGRFSGRQFSNSRSEMNVSTLELGDSALYLCASSGSGGASPNEQYFGPGTRLTVT.

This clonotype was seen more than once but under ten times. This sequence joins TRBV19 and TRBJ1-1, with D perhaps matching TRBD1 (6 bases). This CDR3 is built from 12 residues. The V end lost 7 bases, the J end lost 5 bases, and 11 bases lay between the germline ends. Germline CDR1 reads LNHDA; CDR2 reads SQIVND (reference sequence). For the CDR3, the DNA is TGTGCCAGTACCCCCGGACAGACTGAAGCTTTCTTT. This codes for CASTPGQTEAFF.

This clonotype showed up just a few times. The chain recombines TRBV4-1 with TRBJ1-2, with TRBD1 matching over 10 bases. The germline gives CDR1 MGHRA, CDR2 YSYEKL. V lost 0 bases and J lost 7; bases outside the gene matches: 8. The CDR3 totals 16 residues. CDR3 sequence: CASSQESTGGRGGYTF. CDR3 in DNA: TGCGCCAGCAGCCAAGAATCGACAGGGGGCAGGGGTGGCTACACCTTC.